These T cell receptor beta chains were read from a single sample in a study of T cell responses to AZD1222 COVID-19 vaccine. Sequenced by immunoSEQ multiplex PCR; TCRdb stores in-frame clones only, minus some. The table has 150,000 or so clones, approximately 88% seen once; the top ten hold more than 3%. The sample in question was peripheral blood, obtained on day 0 of MenACWY control vaccination. The source is an adult in good health. CDR3s include the opening cysteine and the closing phenylalanine or tryptophan. The order of the fields is J gene, D gene, V gene, clone size, CDR3 DNA, CDR3 protein. The D gene is left open where the match is weak. Where a row states a size, it is once, few, many or the class of an expanded clone; other rows omit it.

J gene: TRBJ2-7; D gene: NA; V gene: TRBV5-1; clone size: NA; CDR3 DNA: TGCGCCAGCAGCGGGACGGACTTGGGATTCTACGAGCAGTACTTC; CDR3 protein: CASSGTDLGFYEQYF
J gene: TRBJ2-2; D gene: NA; V gene: TRBV11-3; clone size: once; CDR3 DNA: TGTGCCAGCAGCCCAGGGTACACCGGGGAGCTGTTTTTT; CDR3 protein: CASSPGYTGELFF
J gene: TRBJ2-4; D gene: NA; V gene: TRBV3-1/TRBV3-2; clone size: NA; CDR3 DNA: TGTGCCAGCAGCCAAGCAGTTGGAAACATTCAGTACTTC; CDR3 protein: CASSQAVGNIQYF
J gene: TRBJ1-6; D gene: NA; V gene: TRBV5-8; clone size: NA; CDR3 DNA: TGTGCCAGCAGCTTCCCGGGGAGCTCCTATAATTCACCCCTCCACTTT; CDR3 protein: CASSFPGSSYNSPLHF
J gene: TRBJ2-5; D gene: NA; V gene: TRBV20-1; clone size: NA; CDR3 DNA: TGCAGTGCTAGTCTGTCGACCCAGACCCAGTACTTC; CDR3 protein: CSASLSTQTQYF
J gene: TRBJ2-4; D gene: NA; V gene: TRBV5-5; clone size: NA; CDR3 DNA: TGTGCCAGCAGCTTGACGGGCGGGATTGGAAACATTCAGTACTTC; CDR3 protein: CASSLTGGIGNIQYF
J gene: TRBJ1-4; D gene: NA; V gene: TRBV4-1; clone size: NA; CDR3 DNA: TGCGCCAGCAGCCAGACCAGGACAACTAATGAAAAACTGTTTTTT; CDR3 protein: CASSQTRTTNEKLFF
J gene: TRBJ1-5; D gene: NA; V gene: TRBV5-6; clone size: NA; CDR3 DNA: TGTGCCAGCAGCTCCCCGAGGGAAGGGCCGGGACAGCCCCAGCATTTT; CDR3 protein: CASSSPREGPGQPQHF
J gene: TRBJ2-7; D gene: TRBD1; V gene: TRBV9; clone size: NA; CDR3 DNA: TGTGCCAGCAGCGTAGCTGGGACAGGGGGCTACGAGCAGTACTTC; CDR3 protein: CASSVAGTGGYEQYF
J gene: TRBJ1-2; D gene: TRBD1; V gene: TRBV10-3; clone size: NA; CDR3 DNA: TGTGCCATCAGTGAGCCCTACAGGGGATCCGTCGGCTACACCTTC; CDR3 protein: CAISEPYRGSVGYTF
J gene: TRBJ2-1; D gene: TRBD2; V gene: TRBV7-3; clone size: NA; CDR3 DNA: TGTGCCAGCAGCTTAACAGCTAGCGGGAGTTTCCACAATGAGCAGTTCTTC; CDR3 protein: CASSLTASGSFHNEQFF
J gene: TRBJ1-4; D gene: NA; V gene: TRBV19; clone size: NA; CDR3 DNA: TGTGCCAGTAGCCACCCTCGGGGTCTTGGTGAAAAACTGTTTTTT; CDR3 protein: CASSHPRGLGEKLFF
J gene: TRBJ2-3; D gene: TRBD2; V gene: TRBV7-9; clone size: NA; CDR3 DNA: TGTGCCAGCAGCTCCCTAGCGGGGGTTACCAGCACAGATACGCAGTATTTT; CDR3 protein: CASSSLAGVTSTDTQYF
J gene: TRBJ2-5; D gene: NA; V gene: TRBV5-6; clone size: NA; CDR3 DNA: TGTGCCAGCAGCTTCGGGGGAAGAATTCAAGAGACCCAGTACTTC; CDR3 protein: CASSFGGRIQETQYF
J gene: TRBJ1-3; D gene: TRBD1; V gene: TRBV28; clone size: NA; CDR3 DNA: TGTGCCAGCAGTTTACAGGGGGCGGGTGGAAACACCATATATTTT; CDR3 protein: CASSLQGAGGNTIYF
J gene: TRBJ2-2; D gene: TRBD1; V gene: TRBV6-5; clone size: NA; CDR3 DNA: TGTGCCAGCAAGTGGGGACAGACAAACACCGGGGAGCTGTTTTTT; CDR3 protein: CASKWGQTNTGELFF
J gene: TRBJ2-5; D gene: NA; V gene: TRBV7-8; clone size: NA; CDR3 DNA: TGTGCCAGCAGCCGCTGGGGGGAGACCCAGTACTTC; CDR3 protein: CASSRWGETQYF
J gene: TRBJ1-5; D gene: NA; V gene: TRBV28; clone size: once; CDR3 DNA: TGTGCCAGCACCCGGGGGGGGGCGGTCAGCAATCAGCCCCAGCATTTT; CDR3 protein: CASTRGGAVSNQPQHF
J gene: TRBJ2-7; D gene: TRBD1; V gene: TRBV19; clone size: NA; CDR3 DNA: TGTGCCAGTAGCCAACCGGGACAGGGAAGTTACGAGCAGTACTTC; CDR3 protein: CASSQPGQGSYEQYF
J gene: TRBJ2-1; D gene: TRBD2; V gene: TRBV6-2/TRBV6-3; clone size: NA; CDR3 DNA: TGTGCCAGCAGCTTTACTAGCGGAGACTACAATGAGCAGTTCTTC; CDR3 protein: CASSFTSGDYNEQFF
J gene: TRBJ1-2; D gene: TRBD1; V gene: TRBV24-1; clone size: NA; CDR3 DNA: TGTGCCACCAGTGACCCTTCCGGGACAGGCCCTAACTATGGCTACACCTTC; CDR3 protein: CATSDPSGTGPNYGYTF
J gene: TRBJ2-7; D gene: NA; V gene: TRBV20-1; clone size: once; CDR3 DNA: TGCAGTGCTAGTTGGTCGACAGCGCAGTACTTC; CDR3 protein: CSASWSTAQYF
J gene: TRBJ1-5; D gene: NA; V gene: TRBV3-1/TRBV3-2; clone size: NA; CDR3 DNA: TGTGCCAGCAGCCCGGGGACCCGGTGGCAGCCCCAGCATTTT; CDR3 protein: CASSPGTRWQPQHF
J gene: TRBJ1-5; D gene: NA; V gene: TRBV5-6; clone size: NA; CDR3 DNA: TGTGCCAGCAGCTTGGCCAATCAGCCCCAGCATTTT; CDR3 protein: CASSLANQPQHF
J gene: TRBJ2-1; D gene: NA; V gene: TRBV9; clone size: once; CDR3 DNA: TGTGCCAGCAGCGCCAATCCCGGGAGCCACAATGAGCAGTTCTTC; CDR3 protein: CASSANPGSHNEQFF
J gene: TRBJ1-1; D gene: NA; V gene: TRBV30; clone size: NA; CDR3 DNA: TGTGCCTGGATTTCTGGAACTGAAGCTTTCTTT; CDR3 protein: CAWISGTEAFF
J gene: TRBJ2-7; D gene: NA; V gene: TRBV5-1; clone size: once; CDR3 DNA: TGCGCCAGCAGCTTCGGTGGTGTGTACGAGCAGTACTTC; CDR3 protein: CASSFGGVYEQYF
J gene: TRBJ2-2; D gene: NA; V gene: TRBV7-2; clone size: NA; CDR3 DNA: TGTGCCAGCAGCTCACAGGGGAGGCGTAACACCGGGGAGCTGTTTTTT; CDR3 protein: CASSSQGRRNTGELFF
J gene: TRBJ2-7; D gene: NA; V gene: TRBV6-1; clone size: NA; CDR3 DNA: TGTGCCAGCAGTGATCTCTGGACTGCCTCCTACGAGCAGTACTTC; CDR3 protein: CASSDLWTASYEQYF
J gene: TRBJ2-5; D gene: NA; V gene: TRBV7-2; clone size: NA; CDR3 DNA: TGTGCCAGCAGCTTAGGACCGGATAGACCCCAGTACTTC; CDR3 protein: CASSLGPDRPQYF
J gene: TRBJ1-5; D gene: TRBD1; V gene: TRBV5-1; clone size: few; CDR3 DNA: TGCGCCAGCAGCCCGGGACAGGGGGGCAGCAATCAGCCCCAGCATTTT; CDR3 protein: CASSPGQGGSNQPQHF
J gene: TRBJ1-2; D gene: NA; V gene: TRBV30; clone size: once; CDR3 DNA: TGTGCCTGGACCAGGACGGCTTCAAGGGGCTACACCTTC; CDR3 protein: CAWTRTASRGYTF
J gene: TRBJ1-6; D gene: NA; V gene: TRBV19; clone size: NA; CDR3 DNA: TGTGCCAGTAGTATAGCCAGGGCCTATAATTCACCCCTCCACTTT; CDR3 protein: CASSIARAYNSPLHF
J gene: TRBJ2-3; D gene: NA; V gene: TRBV7-9; clone size: NA; CDR3 DNA: TGTGCCAGCAGCGGCGCGTCGCAGTCATCAGATACGCAGTATTTT; CDR3 protein: CASSGASQSSDTQYF
J gene: TRBJ2-1; D gene: NA; V gene: TRBV5-1; clone size: NA; CDR3 DNA: TGCGCCAGCAGCTTTAGGAGTGGAGGTTACGCTGAGCAGTTCTTC; CDR3 protein: CASSFRSGGYAEQFF
J gene: TRBJ1-5; D gene: NA; V gene: TRBV24-1; clone size: NA; CDR3 DNA: TGTGCCACCAGCGGAGGGAATCAGCCCCAGCATTTT; CDR3 protein: CATSGGNQPQHF
J gene: TRBJ2-2; D gene: NA; V gene: TRBV6-5; clone size: NA; CDR3 DNA: TGTGCCAGCACCCGTGAAGCGAACACCGGGGAGCTGTTTTTT; CDR3 protein: CASTREANTGELFF
J gene: TRBJ1-2; D gene: NA; V gene: TRBV24-1; clone size: NA; CDR3 DNA: TGTGCCACCAGTGGAAGGACAGACTATGGCTACACCTTC; CDR3 protein: CATSGRTDYGYTF
J gene: TRBJ2-1; D gene: TRBD1; V gene: TRBV27; clone size: NA; CDR3 DNA: TGTGCCAGCAGTAAGGGACAGGGGGCAGGGAATGAGCAGTTCTTC; CDR3 protein: CASSKGQGAGNEQFF
J gene: TRBJ2-2; D gene: NA; V gene: TRBV6-1; clone size: once; CDR3 DNA: TGTGCCAGCAGAGAACCCCCGGGACACTACACCGGGGAGCTGTTTTTT; CDR3 protein: CASREPPGHYTGELFF
J gene: TRBJ2-3; D gene: NA; V gene: TRBV19; clone size: NA; CDR3 DNA: TGTGCCAGTAGTATAGAAACAGTGGATACGCAGTATTTT; CDR3 protein: CASSIETVDTQYF
J gene: TRBJ1-5; D gene: NA; V gene: TRBV6-2/TRBV6-3; clone size: once; CDR3 DNA: TGTGCCAGCCGTTCACAGGACCTATGGAGTCAGCCCCAGCATTTT; CDR3 protein: CASRSQDLWSQPQHF
J gene: TRBJ2-3; D gene: NA; V gene: TRBV5-6; clone size: NA; CDR3 DNA: TGTGCCAGCAGCTTGGGACAGTCCACAGATACGCAGTATTTT; CDR3 protein: CASSLGQSTDTQYF
J gene: TRBJ1-2; D gene: NA; V gene: TRBV2; clone size: NA; CDR3 DNA: TGTGCCAGCAGTGAAGGTGGAAGGACGGTTTATGGCTACACCTTC; CDR3 protein: CASSEGGRTVYGYTF
J gene: TRBJ2-1; D gene: TRBD2; V gene: TRBV5-4; clone size: few; CDR3 DNA: TGTGCCAGCAGCACCGGGGGGAGCTACGACAATGAGCAGTTCTTC; CDR3 protein: CASSTGGSYDNEQFF
J gene: TRBJ2-7; D gene: NA; V gene: TRBV6-5; clone size: NA; CDR3 DNA: TGTGCCAGCAGGACAGTTCTAAACTACGAGCAGTACTTC; CDR3 protein: CASRTVLNYEQYF
J gene: TRBJ2-5; D gene: NA; V gene: TRBV28; clone size: NA; CDR3 DNA: TGTGCCAGCCTGAGACAGTCCCAAGAGACCCAGTACTTC; CDR3 protein: CASLRQSQETQYF
J gene: TRBJ1-1; D gene: TRBD1; V gene: TRBV3-1/TRBV3-2; clone size: NA; CDR3 DNA: TGTGCCAGCAGCCAAGATCAGGCAGGGGGCGTCGCTGAAGCTTTCTTT; CDR3 protein: CASSQDQAGGVAEAFF
J gene: TRBJ2-2; D gene: TRBD2; V gene: TRBV5-1; clone size: NA; CDR3 DNA: TGCGCCAGCAGCTCCACCCTAGCGGGAAACACCGGGGAGCTGTTTTTT; CDR3 protein: CASSSTLAGNTGELFF
J gene: TRBJ2-7; D gene: TRBD2; V gene: TRBV11-2; clone size: NA; CDR3 DNA: TGTGCCAGCAGCTCGGGACTAGCGGGAACCTACGAGCAGTACTTC; CDR3 protein: CASSSGLAGTYEQYF
J gene: TRBJ1-4; D gene: NA; V gene: TRBV19; clone size: NA; CDR3 DNA: TGTGCCAGTAGGGGGGTGGAGGGAAGAGAAAAACTGTTTTTT; CDR3 protein: CASRGVEGREKLFF
J gene: TRBJ2-5; D gene: TRBD1; V gene: TRBV6-5; clone size: once; CDR3 DNA: TGTGCCAGCGTAAGCACGGGACAGGGAGGAGGGACCCAGTACTTC; CDR3 protein: CASVSTGQGGGTQYF
J gene: TRBJ2-5; D gene: NA; V gene: TRBV6-5; clone size: once; CDR3 DNA: TGTGCCAGCAGTACAGGACAGCCGCAAGAGACCCAGTACTTC; CDR3 protein: CASSTGQPQETQYF
J gene: TRBJ1-2; D gene: NA; V gene: TRBV24-1; clone size: NA; CDR3 DNA: TGTGCCACCAGTGATCCTCAAGTGGGGGCCCCTAACTATGGCTACACCTTC; CDR3 protein: CATSDPQVGAPNYGYTF
J gene: TRBJ1-5; D gene: NA; V gene: TRBV6-6; clone size: NA; CDR3 DNA: TGTGCCAGCAGTTACTCGATAGGGGGGCAGCCCCAGCATTTT; CDR3 protein: CASSYSIGGQPQHF
J gene: TRBJ2-7; D gene: NA; V gene: TRBV5-1; clone size: once; CDR3 DNA: TGCGCCAGTGGGCGGACGGGACACTACGAGCAGTACTTC; CDR3 protein: CASGRTGHYEQYF
J gene: TRBJ1-4; D gene: NA; V gene: TRBV4-2; clone size: NA; CDR3 DNA: TGTGCCAGCAGCCAAGCCGCGCAGGGTGGTGAAAAACTGTTTTTT; CDR3 protein: CASSQAAQGGEKLFF
J gene: TRBJ2-7; D gene: NA; V gene: TRBV2; clone size: NA; CDR3 DNA: TGTGCCAGCAGTGATGACTCCTACGAGCAGTACTTC; CDR3 protein: CASSDDSYEQYF
J gene: TRBJ1-6; D gene: NA; V gene: TRBV11-2; clone size: NA; CDR3 DNA: TGTGCCAGCAGCTTAGACGGAGCCAATTCACCCCTCCACTTT; CDR3 protein: CASSLDGANSPLHF